These 32 T cell receptor beta chains came from one sample sequenced in a study of T cell responses to AZD1222 COVID-19 vaccine. Assay: immunoSEQ multiplex PCR; the TCRdb copy retains only in-frame clones and omits some. The sample lists approximately 150,000 clones; about 90% were seen once. The material was peripheral blood, obtained 28 days after the second AZD1222 dose. Source of these receptors: an adult who received the AZD1222 COVID-19 vaccine.

The genes are TRBV5-1 and TRBJ2-2, with no clear D. The V gene lost 0 bases and the J gene lost 0 bases, with 9 bases spanning the gap. Germline V gene data show CDR1 as SGHRS and CDR2 as YFSETQ. The CDR3 contains 16 residues. CDR3: CASSLEVSPNTGELFF. The CDR3, as DNA: TGCGCCAGCAGCTTGGAAGTCTCTCCGAACACCGGGGAGCTGTTTTTT. Variable domain in full (rest from reference TRBV5-1 and TRBJ2-2): KAGVTQTPRYLIKTRGQQVTLSCSPISGHRSVSWYQQTPGQGLQFLFEYFSETQRNKGNFPGRFSGRQFSNSRSEMNVSTLELGDSALYLCASSLEVSPNTGELFFGEGSRLTVL.

CDR3 loop: CASSFSGRASVLTF. The DNA of the CDR3 is TGTGCCAGCAGCTTTAGCGGGAGGGCATCCGTCCTGACTTTC. The rearrangement uses TRBV5-4 and TRBJ2-6; 11 positions agree with TRBD2. Germline-derived CDR1 and CDR2 are SGHNT and YYREEE (reference sequence). The CDR3 has 14 residues. Trimming took 2 bases from V and 12 from J; bases not matched to a gene: 4.

The sample holds many counts of this clone. The rearrangement links TRBV6-2 or TRBV6-3 to TRBJ1-5, with D maybe TRBD1 (5 bases). Trimming took off 5 bases at V and 7 bases at J, with 12 bases between the two ends. This CDR3 contains 13 residues. CDR1 and CDR2 (germline): MNHEY, SVGEGT. The CDR3 here is CASSRRGQQPQHF. As DNA, the CDR3 is TGTGCCAGCAGTAGGAGAGGACAACAGCCCCAGCATTTT.

This chain uses TRBV28 with TRBJ1-2, with D hard to call. The CDR3 contains 13 residues. The germline V gene encodes CDR1 MDHEN and CDR2 SYDVKM. Between the trimmed V and J ends, which lost 6 bases and 2 bases, there was a span of 10 bases. The CDR3 nucleotides read TGTGCCAGCAGACCGACGGCGAACTATGGCTACACCTTC. It codes for CASRPTANYGYTF.

The V gene is TRBV28, the J gene TRBJ2-7, with 11 nucleotides matching TRBD1. The CDR3 sequence is 15 residues long. CDR1 is MDHEN and CDR2 is SYDVKM in the germline V gene. The V and J ends lost 1 base and 3 bases, in that order; junction bases with no gene match: 2. The CDR3 sequence is CASSLLGTGGYEQYF. The CDR3 DNA is TGTGCCAGCAGTTTATTAGGGACAGGGGGCTACGAGCAGTACTTC.

The chain is built from TRBV28 and TRBJ2-7; 9 nucleotides agree with TRBD1. The CDR3 has 18 amino acids. Germline V gene lookup returns CDR1 MDHEN and CDR2 SYDVKM. The V gene end was trimmed by 3 bases and the J gene end by 0 bases; junction bases not matched to a gene: 12. CDR3 in amino acids: CASSFHARDRDSSYEQYF. Here the CDR3 DNA reads TGTGCCAGCAGTTTTCATGCCCGGGACAGGGATTCCTCCTACGAGCAGTACTTC. Drawing the rest from reference TRBV28 and TRBJ2-7, the complete variable domain is DVKVTQSSRYLVKRTGEKVFLECVQDMDHENMFWYRQDPGLGLRLIYFSYDVKMKEKGDIPEGYSVSREKKERFSLILESASTNQTSMYLCASSFHARDRDSSYEQYFGPGTRLTVT.

This sequence joins TRBV6-4 and TRBJ1-1; no firm D call. V lost 3 bases and J lost 3, with 8 bases in between. This CDR3 is built from 13 residues. Per the germline V gene, CDR1 is MRHNA and CDR2 is SNTAGT. The CDR3 protein is CASSEASYTEAFF. The CDR3 DNA reads as TGTGCCAGCAGTGAGGCCTCCTACACTGAAGCTTTCTTT.

This clone is a singleton in its sample. V is TRBV15 and J is TRBJ2-5, with D perhaps matching TRBD1 (5 bases). This CDR3 spans 18 amino acids. Germline CDR1 LNHNV, CDR2 YYDKDF (reference sequence). The V end lost 0 bases, the J end lost 4 bases, and 21 bases lay between the germline ends. The CDR3 reads CATSRDRGADGSRETQYF. CDR3 DNA sequence: TGTGCCACCAGCAGAGATAGGGGTGCGGACGGATCCCGAGAGACCCAGTACTTC.

The chain recombines TRBV2 with TRBJ1-3, with 7 bases fitting TRBD1. CDR1 and CDR2 from the germline V gene are SNHLY and FYNNEI. V shed 5 bases, J shed 0 bases, and the junction held 10 bases outside the gene matches. This CDR3 region has 17 residues. The CDR3 sequence: CASSPINTGASGNTIYF. In nucleotides, the CDR3 is TGTGCCAGCAGTCCAATCAACACAGGGGCCTCTGGAAACACCATATATTTT.

V gene TRBV6-2 or TRBV6-3 combines with J gene TRBJ2-7; 9 bases map to TRBD1. CDR1 is MNHEY, CDR2 SVGEGT, per germline. V was pared by 0 bases and J by 6 bases, with 3 bases of the junction left unmatched. The CDR3 is 14 residues long. CDR3 sequence reads: CASSYSGQGFEQYF. The CDR3 DNA follows: TGTGCCAGCAGTTACTCGGGACAGGGTTTCGAGCAGTACTTC.

The chain joins TRBV7-2 to TRBJ1-3; the match to TRBD1 covers 11 bases. The trim removed 5 bases at V and 8 bases at J, leaving 11 bases unmatched. The CDR3 runs to 16 residues. CDR1 is SGHTA, CDR2 FQGNSA, per germline. The CDR3 spells CASSPSRTGGWDTIYF. Here the CDR3 DNA reads TGTGCCAGCAGCCCTTCCCGGACAGGGGGCTGGGACACCATATATTTT.

The CDR3 DNA follows: TGTGCCAGCAGTGAAGGACGTATCGGGATAAACTATGGCTACACCTTC. As protein: CASSEGRIGINYGYTF. The chain combines TRBV2 with TRBJ1-2; unclear D gene. Per germline, CDR1 SNHLY and CDR2 FYNNEI. V was clipped by 1 base and J by 2 bases, with 14 bases between them. The CDR3 loop spans 16 amino acids.

The chain couples TRBV28 to TRBJ2-7; D unclear. CDR1 is MDHEN and CDR2 is SYDVKM in the germline V gene. Deletions cut 3 bases from V and 4 bases from J, with 7 bases between. The CDR3 runs 12 residues. CDR3 region: CASSLGLYEQYF. The CDR3 nucleotides are TGTGCCAGCAGTTTGGGCTTGTACGAGCAGTACTTC.

This clone was picked up one time. The chain couples TRBV19 to TRBJ1-1; TRBD1 is a possible D gene (5 bases). The V end lost 11 bases, the J end lost 0 bases, and 16 bases lay between the germline ends. This CDR3 has 14 residues. CDR1 and CDR2 from the germline V gene are LNHDA and SQIVND (reference sequence). This CDR3 is CALTGEGLNTEAFF. The CDR3 coding sequence is TGTGCCCTAACCGGGGAGGGGCTGAACACTGAAGCTTTCTTT.

V usage is TRBV24-1 and J usage is TRBJ2-1, with 8 bases fitting TRBD2. The germline CDR1 and CDR2 sequences are KGHDR and SFDVKD. CDR3 length equals 15 residues. Trimming took 4 bases from V and 9 from J; bases not matched to a gene: 10. The CDR3 coding sequence is TGTGCCACCAGTGAGGGCGGCGGGGGGCCTGGTGAGCAGTTCTTC. Its translation: CATSEGGGGPGEQFF.

This rearrangement joins TRBV18 to TRBJ2-7, with no clear D. Germline-derived CDR1 and CDR2 are KGHSH and LQKENI. V dropped 2 bases and J dropped 1 base, with 18 bases sitting between them. This CDR3 spans 17 amino acids. For the CDR3, the DNA is TGTGCCAGCTCACCATCGAGCTTCCGAGTAACATCCTACGAGCAGTACTTC. This codes for CASSPSSFRVTSYEQYF.

The CDR3 spells CASSSPRTGKYEDGYTF. CDR3 sequence (DNA): TGTGCCAGCAGCTCACCCCGGACAGGGAAGTATGAGGATGGCTACACCTTC. This chain links TRBV5-4 with TRBJ1-2; 8 bases are shared with TRBD1. Germline trimming cut 3 bases from V and 6 bases from J; bases unmatched to any gene: 16. This CDR3 comprises 17 residues. The germline CDR1 and CDR2 sequences are SGHNT and YYREEE (reference sequence). The variable domain in full, with the rest retrieved from reference TRBV5-4 and TRBJ1-2, is ETGVTQSPTHLIKTRGQQVTLRCSSQSGHNTVSWYQQALGQGPQFIFQYYREEENGRGNFPPRFSGLQFPNYSSELNVNALELDDSALYLCASSSPRTGKYEDGYTFGSGTRLTVV.

The J gene is TRBJ1-4, the V gene TRBV18; TRBD1 aligns across 12 bases. CDR3 length equals 20 residues. Germline assignment: CDR1 KGHSH and CDR2 LQKENI. V lost 1 base and J lost 8; bases outside the gene matches: 17. CDR3 loop: CASSPQAGQGALGVGEKLFF. In nucleotides, the CDR3 is TGTGCCAGCTCACCACAAGCGGGACAGGGGGCTTTAGGAGTAGGCGAAAAACTGTTTTTT.

There are a few counts of this clone. The V gene is TRBV6-2 or TRBV6-3, the J gene TRBJ2-1; D is perhaps TRBD1 (6 bases). V lost 4 bases and J lost 7, with 11 bases in between. The germline V gene has CDR1 MNHEY and CDR2 SVGEGT. The CDR3 is made up of 13 amino acids. CDR3 nucleotide sequence: TGTGCCAGCAGTTCCGAACAGGGAAATGAGCAGTTCTTC. The encoded protein is CASSSEQGNEQFF.

This clone has just one count. The V gene is TRBV7-6, the J gene TRBJ2-1; 10 bases align to TRBD2. This CDR3 region has 15 residues. The ends lost 4 bases at V and 4 bases at J; junction bases unmatched: 4. Per germline, CDR1 SGHVS and CDR2 FNYEAQ. This CDR3 is CASSSAGGFYNEQFF. DNA for the CDR3: TGTGCCAGCAGCTCAGCGGGGGGGTTTTACAATGAGCAGTTCTTC.

The V gene is TRBV18, the J gene TRBJ2-1; TRBD2 is a possible D gene (6 bases). The germline V and J ends were trimmed by 3 bases and 9 bases, with 12 bases remaining between them. Germline V gives CDR1 KGHSH, CDR2 LQKENI. The CDR3 contains 13 residues. The CDR3 DNA is TGTGCCAGCTCACCGGAAGACGGGGGTGAGCAGTTCTTC. It encodes CASSPEDGGEQFF. The entire variable domain, with the rest obtained from reference TRBV18 and TRBJ2-1, is as follows: NAGVMQNPRHLVRRRGQEARLRCSPMKGHSHVYWYRQLPEEGLKFMVYLQKENIIDESGMPKERFSAEFPKEGPSILRIQQVVRGDSAAYFCASSPEDGGEQFFGPGTRLTVL.

CDR3 loop: CASSSQSRGTYGYTF. DNA for the CDR3: TGTGCCAGCAGCTCACAATCCAGGGGAACCTATGGCTACACCTTC. The chain combines TRBV5-4 with TRBJ1-2; D might be TRBD1 (6 bases). V lost 3 bases, J lost 4 bases, and 16 bases lay in between. Per the germline V gene, CDR1 is SGHNT and CDR2 is YYREEE (reference sequence). This CDR3 contains 15 residues.

The chain has TRBV3-1 (or the pseudogene TRBV3-2) and TRBJ1-2, with no clear D. This CDR3 spans 15 amino acids. Germline lookup yields CDR1 LGHDT and CDR2 YNNKEL (reference sequence). V lost 0 bases, J lost 4 bases, and 12 bases lay in between. The CDR3 region is CASSQDRNRLYGYTF. CDR3 in DNA: TGTGCCAGCAGCCAAGATAGGAACCGCCTCTATGGCTACACCTTC.

The chain links TRBV19 to TRBJ1-4; D call uncertain. The length of the CDR3 is 16 residues. V lost 4 bases to trimming and J lost 0 bases, with 12 bases between them. Germline assignment: CDR1 LNHDA and CDR2 SQIVND (reference sequence). CDR3 residues: CASSTNGRATNEKLFF. The CDR3 nucleotides read TGTGCCAGTAGTACGAACGGACGGGCAACTAATGAAAAACTGTTTTTT.

The rearrangement joins TRBV9 to TRBJ1-1; no firm D call. From germline, CDR1 is SGDLS and CDR2 YYNGEE. Trimming shortened V by 5 bases and J by 1 base, and 9 bases separated the two germline ends. The CDR3 covers 13 residues. Here the CDR3 reads CASSPDGNTEAFF. The CDR3 DNA reads TGTGCCAGCAGTCCCGACGGGAACACTGAAGCTTTCTTT.

This clone was seen just once. The chain couples TRBV2 to TRBJ2-6; D gene uncertain. Trimming stripped 6 bases from V and 2 bases from J, with 11 bases between. Germline CDR1 reads SNHLY; CDR2 reads FYNNEI. This CDR3 is 15 amino acids long. The CDR3 here is CASSPSATGANVLTF. The CDR3 bases are TGTGCCAGCAGCCCCTCCGCGACTGGGGCCAACGTCCTGACTTTC.

The count of this clone is one. The chain combines TRBV21-1 with TRBJ2-1; the table's D call, TRBD1, was not checked against the DNA. TRBV21-1 is labeled a pseudogene. The CDR3 has 18 amino acids. The CDR3, as DNA: TGTGCCAGCAGCAAGACCCCGACAGTAGCCCTTTACTACAATGAGCAGTTCTTC. Residues: CASSKTPTVALYYNEQFF.

V usage is TRBV28 and J usage is TRBJ1-2, with TRBD1 as a possible D gene (5 bases). Germline CDR1 MDHEN, CDR2 SYDVKM. Trimming shortened V by 10 bases and J by 8 bases, and 14 bases separated the two germline ends. This CDR3 has 11 amino acids. Here the CDR3 reads CAILTVPGYTF. The CDR3 DNA reads as TGTGCCATCCTGACAGTTCCGGGCTACACCTTC.

The V gene is TRBV6-5, the J gene TRBJ2-5; TRBD2 matches 7 bases. CDR1 MNHEY and CDR2 SVGAGI come from the germline V gene. V dropped 2 bases and J dropped 2; count of bases not matched to a gene: 8. The CDR3 consists of 16 residues. CDR3 sequence reads: CASSYGNTAGQETQYF. The CDR3 DNA reads as TGTGCCAGCAGTTACGGCAACACAGCGGGGCAAGAGACCCAGTACTTC.

This chain connects TRBV27 to TRBJ1-5, with TRBD1 matching over 9 bases. The CDR3 has 19 amino acids. CDR1 is MNHEY, CDR2 SMNVEV, per germline (reference sequence). Losses at the gene ends were 3 bases for V and 5 bases for J; bases not matched to a gene: 17. In DNA form, the CDR3 reads TGTGCCAGCAGTTTTTTGGCCTCCGGGACAGGGATCGGAGATCAGCCCCAGCATTTT. Translating gives CASSFLASGTGIGDQPQHF.

This chain joins TRBV3-1 (or the pseudogene TRBV3-2) and TRBJ2-3; D is unclear. The V gene lost 4 bases and the J gene lost 0 bases, with 14 bases spanning the gap. Germline V gene sequence: CDR1 LGHDT, CDR2 YNNKEL (reference sequence). The CDR3 extends over 16 amino acids. CDR3 amino acids: CASSRSSNPSTDTQYF. The CDR3 DNA sequence: TGTGCCAGCAGCCGCTCTAGTAATCCGAGCACAGATACGCAGTATTTT.

Note on this clone: The sample contains more than one DNA sequence encoding this CDR3. The genes are TRBV30 and TRBJ1-2; D remains ambiguous. Germline V CDR1 and CDR2: GTSNPN, SVGIG (reference sequence). The V gene lost 1 base and the J gene lost 8 bases, with 8 bases spanning the gap. The CDR3 has 11 amino acids. The CDR3 reads CAWSAGGGYTF. CDR3 nucleotides: TGTGCCTGGAGTGCCGGCGGGGGCTACACCTTC.